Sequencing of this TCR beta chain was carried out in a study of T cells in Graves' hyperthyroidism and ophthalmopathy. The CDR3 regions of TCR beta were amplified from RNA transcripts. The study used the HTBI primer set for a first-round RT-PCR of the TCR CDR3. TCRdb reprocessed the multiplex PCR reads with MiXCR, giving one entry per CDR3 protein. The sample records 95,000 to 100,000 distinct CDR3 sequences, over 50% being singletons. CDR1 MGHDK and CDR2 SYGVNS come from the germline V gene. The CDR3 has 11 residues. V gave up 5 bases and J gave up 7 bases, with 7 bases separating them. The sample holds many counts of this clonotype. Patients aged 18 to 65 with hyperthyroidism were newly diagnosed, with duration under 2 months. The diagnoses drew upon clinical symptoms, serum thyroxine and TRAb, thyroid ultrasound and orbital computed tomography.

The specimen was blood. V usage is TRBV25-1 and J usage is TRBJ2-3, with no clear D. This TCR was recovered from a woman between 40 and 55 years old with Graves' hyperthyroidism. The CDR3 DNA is TGTGCCAGCAGTACAAAGCATACGCAGTATTTT. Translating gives CASSTKHTQYF.